One and the same sample provided the 14 T cell receptor beta chains below, sequenced in a study of T-cell memory formation after mild COVID-19. One entry per CDR3 protein results from TCRdb running MiXCR on the 5' RACE reads. The sample has under 300,000 distinct CDR3 sequences; around 17% are singletons. Sequenced sample: PBMCs or a T cell subset sorted from them (not recorded which). These receptors were taken from a man between 18 and 29 years old who had mild COVID-19 (a few samples of this study predate the infection). Cell type and time point are not known.

The chain has TRBV7-2 and TRBJ2-3; D may be TRBD1 or TRBD2 (5 bases each). The CDR3 runs 14 residues. Trimming took 0 bases from V and 5 from J, leaving 9 bases between them. The germline V gene has CDR1 SGHTA and CDR2 FQGNSA. CDR3 residues: CASSLAPGRDTQYF. CDR3 DNA sequence: TGTGCCAGCAGCTTAGCGCCGGGGCGAGATACGCAGTATTTT. The whole variable domain, remainder taken from reference TRBV7-2 and TRBJ2-3, is GAGVSQSPSNKVTEKGKDVELRCDPISGHTALYWYRQSLGQGLEFLIYFQGNSAPDKSGLPSDRFSAERTGGSVSTLTIQRTQQEDSAVYLCASSLAPGRDTQYFGPGTRLTVL.

V gene TRBV28 combines with J gene TRBJ2-2; D possibly matches TRBD1 or TRBD2 (6 bases each). Germline CDR1 and CDR2: MDHEN and SYDVKM. Trimming shortened V by 5 bases and J by 5 bases, and 18 bases separated the two germline ends. This CDR3 has 16 residues. CDR3 nucleotide sequence: TGTGCCAGCAGTGCCCTGGACAGCGGGTCGACCGGGGAGCTGTTTTTT. This codes for CASSALDSGSTGELFF.

This clonotype was observed many times. The rearrangement joins TRBV9 to TRBJ2-5, with TRBD2 matching over 10 bases. The ends lost 4 bases at V and 5 bases at J; junction bases unmatched: 14. The V gene's germline CDR1 is SGDLS and CDR2 YYNGEE. There are 17 residues in the CDR3. CDR3 nucleotides: TGTGCCAGCAGCCCCGGTGGAACTAGCGGGGTCGGGGAGACCCAGTACTTC. This sequence encodes CASSPGGTSGVGETQYF. Full variable domain (rest looked up from reference TRBV9 and TRBJ2-5): DSGVTQTPKHLITATGQRVTLRCSPRSGDLSVYWYQQSLDQGLQFLIQYYNGEERAKGNILERFSAQQFPDLHSELNLSSLELGDSALYFCASSPGGTSGVGETQYFGPGTRLLVL.

This clonotype occurred a few times. This chain connects TRBV20-1 to TRBJ2-5; D may be TRBD1 or TRBD2 (6 bases each). The V and J ends lost 1 base and 1 base respectively, with 13 bases between them. The CDR3 length is 15 residues. Germline values: CDR1 DFQATT, CDR2 SNEGSKA (reference sequence). CDR3: CSARVQRGAQETQYF. CDR3 nucleotides: TGCAGTGCTAGAGTTCAAAGGGGGGCCCAAGAGACCCAGTACTTC.

The rearrangement joins TRBV20-1 to TRBJ1-2; D ambiguous. Trimming removed 4 bases from V and 4 bases from J, with 7 bases in between. CDR1 is DFQATT, CDR2 SNEGSKA, per germline (reference sequence). The CDR3 contains 11 residues. Written as DNA, the CDR3 is TGCAGTGCTATAAAGGGCTATGGCTACACCTTC. Its translation: CSAIKGYGYTF.

There are a few counts of this clonotype. This chain connects TRBV6-6 to TRBJ2-7; TRBD1 matches at 11 bases. From germline, CDR1 is MNHNY and CDR2 SVGAGI (reference sequence). V lost 6 bases to trimming and J lost 6 bases; unmatched junction nucleotides: 7. The CDR3 is 14 amino acids. The CDR3 is CASSLGQGATEQYF. The CDR3 DNA follows: TGTGCCAGCAGCCTCGGACAGGGGGCCACCGAGCAGTACTTC.

This sequence joins TRBV4-3 and TRBJ2-3, with TRBD1 identical over 7 bases. From germline, CDR1 is LGHNA and CDR2 YSLEER. The CDR3 is 16 amino acids. V gave up 4 bases and J gave up 2 bases; unmatched junction bases: 9. The CDR3: CASSPYPGTVTDTQYF. CDR3 bases: TGCGCCAGCAGCCCATACCCCGGGACAGTCACAGATACGCAGTATTTT.

The chain couples TRBV6-5 to TRBJ1-2; D is unresolved. CDR3 length: 15 residues. CDR1 and CDR2 from the germline V gene are MNHEY and SVGAGI. V was clipped by 5 bases and J by 7 bases, with 20 bases between them. The CDR3, as DNA: TGTGCCAGCAGTACTCTGGACGGCTTCGGTGGTGGCTACACCTTC. Protein product: CASSTLDGFGGGYTF.

This clonotype was seen a few times. The rearrangement uses TRBV9 and TRBJ2-7; tentative D call: TRBD1 (5 bases). Germline values: CDR1 SGDLS, CDR2 YYNGEE. The V end lost 4 bases, the J end lost 0 bases, and 11 bases lay between the germline ends. The CDR3 is 14 amino acids. The CDR3 nucleotides are TGTGCCAGCAGCCCAGACAGATACTCCTACGAGCAGTACTTC. It yields the protein CASSPDRYSYEQYF.

This sequence joins TRBV12-3 or TRBV12-4 and TRBJ2-2; D possibly matches TRBD1 or TRBD2 (5 bases each). The CDR3 length is 15 residues. V was clipped by 10 bases and J by 1 base, with 16 bases between them. The CDR3 DNA sequence: TGTGCCAACCGCGTGGGGGAAATGAACACCGGGGAGCTGTTTTTT. As protein: CANRVGEMNTGELFF.

This clonotype occurred a few times. The CDR3 DNA follows: TGTGCCAGCAGCCAGACAGGGGGGTACTACAATGAGCAGTTCTTC. Amino acids: CASSQTGGYYNEQFF. The chain has TRBV7-2 and TRBJ2-1, with 9 bases aligning to TRBD1. The CDR3 extends over 15 amino acids. The junction had 5 bases not matched to a gene; V was cut back by 5 bases and J by 3 bases. CDR1 is SGHTA, CDR2 FQGNSA, per germline.

This clonotype was counted only a few times. The rearrangement joins TRBV5-1 to TRBJ2-5; 11 bases line up with TRBD1. Germline V CDR1 and CDR2: SGHRS, YFSETQ. With V trimmed by 6 bases and J by 4 bases, 5 bases remained unmatched. This CDR3 contains 14 residues. CDR3 protein: CASTGQGAGETQYF. The DNA of the CDR3 is TGCGCCAGCACCGGACAGGGGGCCGGAGAGACCCAGTACTTC.

The chain carries TRBV7-2 and TRBJ1-2; weak D call: TRBD1 (6 bases). CDR1 SGHTA and CDR2 FQGNSA come from the germline V gene. Trimming removed 0 bases at V and 4 bases at J, with 15 bases between. This CDR3 has 16 amino acids. CDR3 residues: CASSLAHGGASYGYTF. In DNA, the CDR3 is TGTGCCAGCAGCTTAGCTCATGGGGGGGCCTCCTATGGCTACACCTTC. Full variable domain (remainder filled in from reference TRBV7-2 and TRBJ1-2): GAGVSQSPSNKVTEKGKDVELRCDPISGHTALYWYRQSLGQGLEFLIYFQGNSAPDKSGLPSDRFSAERTGGSVSTLTIQRTQQEDSAVYLCASSLAHGGASYGYTFGSGTRLTVV.

The gene calls are TRBV7-9 and TRBJ1-5; D remains unclear. CDR3 size: 12 residues. Germline V lookup: CDR1 SEHNR, CDR2 FQNEAQ (reference sequence). Trimming removed 3 bases at V and 7 bases at J, with 7 bases between. CDR3 sequence (DNA): TGTGCCAGCAGCTTCGGATCCCAGCCCCAGCATTTT. Translated, it gives CASSFGSQPQHF.